Presented here are 17 T cell receptor beta chains from one specimen sequenced in a study of blood T cells in healthy people across ages. Together with a sample-barcoded 5' primer, a J-beta primer mix was included in a second PCR lasting about 7 to 12 cycles. TCRdb reanalysed the 5' RACE reads using MiXCR and keeps one entry per CDR3 protein. There are fewer than 1,000,000 distinct CDR3 sequences in the sample; more than 35% occur only once, and approximately 18% lies in the top ten. The specimen was blood. The receptors were gathered from an elderly man in good health.

This clonotype has just a few counts. The V gene is TRBV25-1, the J gene TRBJ2-1; D gene ambiguous. The germline V gene encodes CDR1 MGHDK and CDR2 SYGVNS. V lost 4 bases to trimming and J lost 0 bases, with 10 bases between them. CDR3 size: 15 residues. CDR3 DNA: TGTGCCAGCAGTGCCCGGGTAACCTCCTACAATGAGCAGTTCTTC. Protein sequence: CASSARVTSYNEQFF. The variable domain in full, with the rest retrieved from reference TRBV25-1 and TRBJ2-1, is EADIYQTPRYLVIGTGKKITLECSQTMGHDKMYWYQQDPGMELHLIHYSYGVNSTEKGDLSSESTVSRIRTEHFPLTLESARPSHTSQYLCASSARVTSYNEQFFGPGTRLTVL.

This clonotype occurred a few times. Relative to the germline gene, one junction end is altered; a read error may explain this. The V call is TRBV4-1, the J call TRBJ2-7; TRBD1 matches at 8 bases. Germline loops: CDR1 MGHRA, CDR2 YSYEKL. This CDR3 contains 14 residues. In DNA, the CDR3 is TGCGCCAGCAGCGACGGACAGGGATCCTCCGAGCAGTACTTC. Encoded protein: CASSDGQGSSEQYF.

J is TRBJ2-2 and V is TRBV29-1, with 9 bases lining up with TRBD2. The CDR3 loop spans 14 amino acids. Trimming at V came to 4 bases and at J to 4 bases, leaving 4 bases not matched to a gene. Germline loops: CDR1 SQVTM, CDR2 ANQGSEA. Written as DNA, the CDR3 is TGCAGCGTTGGGCTAGCGGGAAGCACCGGGGAGCTGTTTTTT. Translating gives CSVGLAGSTGELFF.

This clonotype was counted between two and nine times. This chain connects TRBV6-2 or TRBV6-3 to TRBJ2-1, with D uncertain. CDR1 MNHEY and CDR2 SVGEGT come from the germline V gene. V dropped 5 bases and J dropped 13 bases, with 12 bases sitting between them. This CDR3 contains 11 residues. CDR3: CASSLPTRQFF. CDR3 DNA: TGTGCCAGCAGTCTTCCAACTCGACAGTTCTTC.

The chain is built from TRBV20-1 and TRBJ2-3, with D perhaps being TRBD1 or TRBD2 (5 bases each). This CDR3 contains 14 residues. The germline V gene encodes CDR1 DFQATT and CDR2 SNEGSKA (reference sequence). V dropped 3 bases and J dropped 3 bases, with 13 bases sitting between them. CDR3 region: CSASEGMGTDTQYF. In DNA form, the CDR3 reads TGCAGTGCTAGCGAGGGGATGGGAACAGATACGCAGTATTTT.

There are a few counts of this clonotype. The chain has TRBV21-1 and TRBJ2-3; the table's D call TRBD1 went unverified against the DNA. TRBV21-1 is recorded as a pseudogene. This CDR3 has 16 residues. The CDR3 DNA reads TGTGCCAGCAGCAAAGCCCTGGGACAGTGCACAGATACGCAGTATTTT. This sequence encodes CASSKALGQCTDTQYF.

This clonotype appeared many times. The rearrangement uses TRBV7-9 and TRBJ2-7, with D perhaps TRBD2 (5 bases). Trimming removed 5 bases at V and 3 bases at J, with 14 bases between. CDR1 and CDR2 from the germline V gene are SEHNR and FQNEAQ (reference sequence). This CDR3 has 14 amino acids. CDR3 amino acids: CASSTTGVGYEQYF. CDR3 bases: TGTGCCAGCAGCACTACCGGGGTAGGCTACGAGCAGTACTTC.

This clonotype was observed at least ten times. CDR3: CASSLGLLQRDEQFF. CDR3 in DNA: TGTGCCAGCAGCTTGGGACTACTCCAACGGGATGAGCAGTTCTTC. The chain joins TRBV9 to TRBJ2-1; 7 bases are a match to TRBD2. Germline loops: CDR1 SGDLS, CDR2 YYNGEE. Trimming took 4 bases from V and 8 from J; bases not matched to a gene: 12. The CDR3 covers 15 residues.

This chain connects TRBV11-2 to TRBJ2-5; no definite D call. The J call is in doubt because the DNA end fits TRBJ2-7 better. This CDR3 is 17 amino acids long. The germline CDR1 and CDR2 sequences are SGHAT and FQNNGV. This CDR3 reads CASSLDRALLGPYEQYF. DNA for the CDR3: TGTGCCAGCAGCTTAGATCGGGCACTTCTTGGCCCCTACGAGCAGTACTTC.

Turning to this clonotype: Just one base apart from a much larger clone, this may be a read error. The chain joins TRBV20-1 to TRBJ2-1, with D unclear. The J call may be incorrect, as the DNA end agrees better with TRBJ2-7. The CDR3 consists of 13 residues. Germline assignment: CDR1 DFQATT and CDR2 SNEGSKA (reference sequence). CDR3 residues: CSASDSSYNEQYF. CDR3 nucleotide sequence: TGCAGTGCTAGTGATAGCTCCTACAATGAGCAGTACTTC.

The chain carries TRBV10-2 and TRBJ2-1; 9 bases line up with TRBD2. CDR1 WSHSY and CDR2 SAAADI come from the germline V gene. The CDR3 length is 14 residues. The ends lost 8 bases at V and 7 bases at J; junction bases unmatched: 9. The CDR3 protein is CASGGEREENEQFF. CDR3 nucleotides: TGCGCCAGCGGGGGGGAGCGGGAGGAGAATGAGCAGTTCTTC.

The chain carries TRBV5-1 and TRBJ2-7; TRBD2 agrees at 7 bases. The CDR3 has 15 residues. Germline V gene lookup returns CDR1 SGHRS and CDR2 YFSETQ. With 3 bases clipped from V and 0 bases from J, the junction kept 6 bases outside the gene matches. CDR3 in DNA: TGCGCCAGCAGCTGGGACGGGACTACCTCCTACGAGCAGTACTTC. Its protein product is CASSWDGTTSYEQYF.

The chain employs TRBV20-1 and TRBJ2-1; D is uncertain. V was cut by 6 bases and J by 6 bases, with 12 bases left in between. The germline gives CDR1 DFQATT, CDR2 SNEGSKA (reference sequence). CDR3 length: 12 amino acids. This CDR3 is CSATSHFNEQFF. In DNA, the CDR3 is TGCAGTGCCACATCACACTTCAATGAGCAGTTCTTC.

A few counts support this clonotype. The genes are TRBV20-1 and TRBJ2-1; D gene uncertain. The V end lost 6 bases, the J end lost 5 bases, and 17 bases lay between the germline ends. This CDR3 spans 14 amino acids. CDR1 DFQATT and CDR2 SNEGSKA come from the germline V gene (reference sequence). The CDR3 bases are TGCAGTGCCCTACTACCCTTAGGGAACAATGAGCAGTTCTTC. Encoded protein: CSALLPLGNNEQFF.

This chain connects TRBV20-1 to TRBJ2-7; possibly TRBD1 or TRBD2 for D (5 bases each). CDR1 is DFQATT and CDR2 is SNEGSKA in the germline V gene (reference sequence). Trimming cost V 4 bases and J 2 bases, with 18 bases left between them. The CDR3 covers 15 residues. The CDR3 loop reads CSANRLGTGTYEQYF. For the CDR3, the DNA is TGCAGTGCTAATAGATTAGGGACGGGGACCTACGAGCAGTACTTC.

This sequence joins TRBV7-9 and TRBJ2-7; D is unclear. Trimming cost V 8 bases and J 7 bases, with 12 bases left between them. The germline V gene encodes CDR1 SEHNR and CDR2 FQNEAQ (reference sequence). This CDR3 is 11 amino acids long. The CDR3 DNA reads as TGTGCCAGCCAAATGACGTGGGAGCAGTACTTC. Translating gives CASQMTWEQYF.

The CDR3 sequence: CASSSTGSALFF. The CDR3 nucleotides read TGTGCCAGCAGTTCGACAGGGTCGGCACTGTTTTTT. The rearrangement links TRBV12-3 or TRBV12-4 to TRBJ1-4; 7 bases map to TRBD1. After removal of 4 bases from V and 13 bases from J, the junction contained 6 bases not matched to a gene. This CDR3 is built from 12 residues.